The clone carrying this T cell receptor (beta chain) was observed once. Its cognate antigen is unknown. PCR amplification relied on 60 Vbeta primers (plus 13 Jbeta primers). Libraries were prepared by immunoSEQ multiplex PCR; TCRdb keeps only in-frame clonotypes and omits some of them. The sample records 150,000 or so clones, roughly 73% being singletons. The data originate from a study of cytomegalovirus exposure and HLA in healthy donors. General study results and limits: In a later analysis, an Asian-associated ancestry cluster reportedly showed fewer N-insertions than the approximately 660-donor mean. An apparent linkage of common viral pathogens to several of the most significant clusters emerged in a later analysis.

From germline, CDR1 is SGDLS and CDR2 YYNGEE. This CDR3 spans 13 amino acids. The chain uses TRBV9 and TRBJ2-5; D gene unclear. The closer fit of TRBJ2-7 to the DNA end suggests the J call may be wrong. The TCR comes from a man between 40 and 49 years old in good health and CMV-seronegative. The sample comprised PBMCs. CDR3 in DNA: TGTGCCAGCAGCGTAGAGTATGGAGACGAGCAGTACTTC. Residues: CASSVEYGDEQYF.